This is a list of T cell receptor beta chains from one sample in a study of shared clonotypes between healthy human individuals. TCRdb's copy holds only in-frame clones and misses some; the assay was immunoSEQ multiplex PCR. There are fewer than 3 million clones in the sample; 80% to 95% occur only once, and roughly 0.34% lies in the top ten. The sequenced sample was naive CD4+ T cells from PBMCs. The source is a man younger than 35 in good health. Some clones in this sample may be carry-over from other donors' samples. Both conserved end residues are part of each CDR3. D genes are given only for firm matches. The listing skips clone size in some rows; elsewhere it reads once, few, many or a size class.

cdr3_aa	cdr3_nt	clone_size	d_call	v_call	j_call
CASSLQGGVGNTEAFF	TGCGCCAGCAGCTTGCAGGGAGGGGTAGGGAACACTGAAGCTTTCTTT	.	.	TRBV5-1	TRBJ1-1
CASSLPLTGDGYTF	TGCGCCAGCAGCTTGCCCCTGACAGGGGACGGCTACACCTTC	.	TRBD1	TRBV5-1	TRBJ1-2
CASSRDNNYGYTF	TGCGCCAGCAGCCGTGACAATAACTATGGCTACACCTTC	.	.	TRBV5-1	TRBJ1-2
CASSLYSGANVLTF	TGCGCCAGCAGCCTATACTCTGGGGCCAACGTCCTGACTTTC	once	.	TRBV5-1	TRBJ2-6
CASSYGSEQFF	TGTGCCAGCAGCTATGGAAGTGAGCAGTTCTTC	.	.	TRBV11-2	TRBJ2-1
CASSDRTSNYGYTF	TGTGCCAGCAGTGATCGGACCTCGAACTATGGCTACACCTTC	.	.	TRBV25-1	TRBJ1-2
CASSPHPDTSRVF	TGTGCCAGCAGCCCCCACCCTGACACCTCTAGGGTCTTC	.	.	TRBV7-2	TRBJ2-7
CASSEGGNEQFF	TGTGCCAGCAGTGAGGGGGGGAATGAGCAGTTCTTC	few	TRBD2	TRBV2	TRBJ2-1
CASSLNQGQVDQPQHF	TGTGCCAGCAGCCTAAATCAGGGCCAGGTAGATCAGCCCCAGCATTTT	.	.	TRBV7-8	TRBJ1-5
CASSLGAYEQYF	TGTGCCAGCAGCTTAGGAGCTTACGAGCAGTACTTC	.	.	TRBV5-4	TRBJ2-7
CASSSGPRNEQFF	TGTGCCAGCAGCTCGGGACCACGCAATGAGCAGTTCTTC	.	.	TRBV7-2	TRBJ2-1
CASSMDGTYEQYF	TGCGCCAGCAGCATGGACGGCACCTACGAGCAGTACTTC	few	.	TRBV5-1	TRBJ2-7
CASSLQPGAYGYTF	TGCGCCAGCAGCCTCCAGCCAGGGGCCTATGGCTACACCTTC	.	.	TRBV4-3	TRBJ1-2
CASSLLAGLQETQYF	TGCGCCAGCAGCTTACTAGCGGGACTCCAAGAGACCCAGTACTTC	.	TRBD2	TRBV5-1	TRBJ2-5
CASSTGPEETQYF	TGTGCCAGCAGTACGGGTCCAGAAGAGACCCAGTACTTC	.	.	TRBV27	TRBJ2-5
CASSYSGRIFETQYF	TGTGCCAGCAGTTACTCGGGCAGGATTTTTGAGACCCAGTACTTC	.	.	TRBV6-5	TRBJ2-5
CAWAGGVNYGYTF	TGTGCTTGGGCGGGGGGCGTCAACTATGGCTACACCTTC	.	.	TRBV28	TRBJ1-2
CASSSLRGPQETQYF	TGTGCCAGCAGCTCCCTCAGGGGGCCCCAAGAGACCCAGTACTTC	.	TRBD1	TRBV7-9	TRBJ2-5
CASSWTGTGEAFF	TGTGCCAGCAGCTGGACAGGGACGGGGGAAGCTTTCTTT	.	TRBD1	TRBV11-3	TRBJ1-1
CASSLTSGRGYEQFF	TGTGCCAGCAGCTTGACTAGCGGGAGGGGGTATGAGCAGTTCTTC	.	TRBD2	TRBV7-3	TRBJ2-1
CASSRNRGASNQPQHF	TGTGCCAGCAGCCGGAACAGGGGAGCGAGCAATCAGCCCCAGCATTTT	.	TRBD1	TRBV5-8	TRBJ1-5
CASSLVQRSNNEQFF	TGTGCCAGCAGCTTGGTACAGCGGAGTAACAATGAGCAGTTCTTC	.	.	TRBV5-4	TRBJ2-1
CASSLVAGTNTEAFF	TGTGCCAGCAGCTTGGTGGCAGGGACGAACACTGAAGCTTTCTTT	.	.	TRBV5-6	TRBJ1-1
CASSSTSGRGTGELFF	TGTGCCAGCAGCTCTACTAGCGGGAGAGGCACCGGGGAGCTGTTTTTT	.	TRBD2	TRBV11-2	TRBJ2-2
CASSFSGRGETQYF	TGCGCCAGCAGCTTTAGCGGGAGAGGAGAGACCCAGTACTTC	.	TRBD2	TRBV5-1	TRBJ2-5
CASTRVGPEAFF	TGTGCCAGCACCCGCGTTGGGCCTGAAGCTTTCTTT	.	.	TRBV7-9	TRBJ1-1
CASSLVPDSSGTGELFF	TGTGCCAGCAGCTTAGTACCCGACAGTAGCGGAACCGGGGAGCTGTTTTTT	.	.	TRBV7-9	TRBJ2-2
CATSTRQGVSSEAFF	TGTGCCACCAGCACCCGACAGGGGGTGTCTTCTGAAGCTTTCTTT	.	TRBD1	TRBV15	TRBJ1-1
CASRLEGQGKIYEQYF	TGTGCCAGTAGATTAGAGGGACAGGGCAAAATCTACGAGCAGTACTTC	.	TRBD1	TRBV19	TRBJ2-7
CASSQDPASGAVAKNIQYF	TGCGCCAGCAGCCAAGATCCGGCCAGTGGGGCCGTAGCCAAAAACATTCAGTACTTC	.	.	TRBV4-3	TRBJ2-4
CASSLVERVTDTQYF	TGTGCCAGCAGCTTAGTAGAGCGGGTCACAGATACGCAGTATTTT	once	.	TRBV7-8	TRBJ2-3
CATSRDYGRGTDTQYF	TGTGCCACCAGCAGAGATTATGGCAGGGGGACAGATACGCAGTATTTT	.	TRBD1	TRBV15	TRBJ2-3
CSAGTSGRWNEQFF	TGCAGTGCTGGGACTAGCGGGAGGTGGAATGAGCAGTTCTTC	.	TRBD2	TRBV29-1	TRBJ2-1
CACSANNYEQYF	TGTGCCTGTTCAGCTAATAACTACGAGCAGTACTTC	.	.	TRBV30	TRBJ2-7
CASSHTWDTQYF	TGTGCCAGCAGCCACACATGGGATACGCAGTATTTT	once	.	TRBV6-1	TRBJ2-3
CASSLTGGPWNEQFF	TGTGCCAGCAGCTTGACGGGAGGGCCTTGGAATGAGCAGTTCTTC	.	TRBD2	TRBV5-4	TRBJ2-1
CSVALGIGETQYF	TGCAGCGTTGCTCTGGGCATCGGGGAGACCCAGTACTTC	.	.	TRBV29-1	TRBJ2-5
CASSKRQSYGYTF	TGTGCCAGTAGTAAAAGACAGTCCTATGGCTACACCTTC	.	.	TRBV19	TRBJ1-2
CASRDTWGTGVNEQFF	TGTGCCAGCAGAGACACTTGGGGGACAGGAGTCAATGAGCAGTTCTTC	.	TRBD1	TRBV6-4	TRBJ2-1
CASARRGQETQYF	TGTGCCAGCGCCCGACGGGGACAAGAGACCCAGTACTTC	.	.	TRBV19	TRBJ2-5
CASSTLRSYEQYF	TGCGCCAGCAGCACCCTACGATCCTACGAGCAGTACTTC	once	.	TRBV5-1	TRBJ2-7
CASSLAPAYEQYF	TGTGCCAGCAGCTTGGCCCCAGCCTACGAGCAGTACTTC	once	.	TRBV5-6	TRBJ2-7
CASSLASGGTGNTIYF	TGTGCCAGCAGCTTAGCTTCAGGGGGCACAGGAAACACCATATATTTT	.	TRBD1	TRBV7-9	TRBJ1-3
CAGPIGRTYEQYF	TGTGCCGGACCCATAGGACGGACCTACGAGCAGTACTTC	once	.	TRBV6-4	TRBJ2-7